This T cell receptor (beta chain) comes out of a study of CD8 T cells in ankylosing spondylitis. This clonotype was detected many times. The antigen is undetermined. TCRdb re-analysed the 5' RACE reads in MiXCR, keeping a single row per CDR3 protein. This sample has approximately 500,000 distinct CDR3 sequences, with about 12% found just once. CDR1 is SGHAT and CDR2 is FQDESV in the germline V gene (reference sequence). V was pared by 2 bases and J by 4 bases, with 17 bases of the junction left unmatched. This CDR3 has 19 amino acids. Study-wide results and caveats: Made up of several highly homologous variants, a TCR beta motif appeared characteristic of ankylosing spondylitis blood. As reported, disease-linked clones showed significant enrichment in matched ankylosing spondylitis synovial fluid.

This chain links TRBV11-1 with TRBJ2-1; TRBD2 agrees at 7 bases. Specimen: blood, either unsorted or a sorted T cell fraction (not recorded which). The clonotype was recovered from a male donor with ankylosing spondylitis. For the CDR3, the DNA is TGTGCCAGCAGCTTAATAGCTAGCGGTGCGAGGGTAGGTTACAATGAGCAGTTCTTC. As protein: CASSLIASGARVGYNEQFF.